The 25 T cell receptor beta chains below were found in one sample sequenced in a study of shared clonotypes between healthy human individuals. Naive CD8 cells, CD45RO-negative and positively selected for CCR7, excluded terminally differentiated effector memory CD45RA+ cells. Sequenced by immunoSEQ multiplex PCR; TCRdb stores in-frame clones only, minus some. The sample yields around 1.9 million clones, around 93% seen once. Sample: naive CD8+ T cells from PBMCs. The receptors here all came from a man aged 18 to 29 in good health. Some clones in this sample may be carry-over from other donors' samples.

The CDR3 DNA follows: TGTGCCAGCAGCAAAGAAGAGGGGGCATGGGGAGCTAACTATGGCTACACCTTC. Translation: CASSKEEGAWGANYGYTF. The chain joins TRBV21-1 to TRBJ1-2; the table's D gene call, TRBD1, was not cross checked with the DNA. TRBV21-1 is tagged as a pseudogene. The CDR3 is 18 residues long.

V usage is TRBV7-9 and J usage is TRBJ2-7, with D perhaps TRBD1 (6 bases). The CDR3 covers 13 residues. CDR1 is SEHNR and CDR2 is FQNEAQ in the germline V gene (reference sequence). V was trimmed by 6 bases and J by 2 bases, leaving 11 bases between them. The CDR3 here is CASRLDSAYEQYF. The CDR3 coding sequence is TGTGCCAGCAGGTTGGACAGTGCCTACGAGCAGTACTTC.

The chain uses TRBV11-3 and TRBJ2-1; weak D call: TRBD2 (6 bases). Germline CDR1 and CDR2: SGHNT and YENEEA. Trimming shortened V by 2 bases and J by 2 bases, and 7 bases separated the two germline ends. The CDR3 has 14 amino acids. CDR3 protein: CASSLRGTYNEQFF. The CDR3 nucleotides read TGTGCCAGCAGCTTACGGGGGACCTACAATGAGCAGTTCTTC.

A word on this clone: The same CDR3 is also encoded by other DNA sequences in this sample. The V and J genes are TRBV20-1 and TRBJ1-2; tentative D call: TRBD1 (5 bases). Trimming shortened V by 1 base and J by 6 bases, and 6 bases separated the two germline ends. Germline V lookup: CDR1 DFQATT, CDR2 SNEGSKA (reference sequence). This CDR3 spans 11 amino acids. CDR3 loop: CSARGGDGYTF. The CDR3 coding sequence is TGCAGTGCTAGAGGAGGGGATGGCTACACCTTC.

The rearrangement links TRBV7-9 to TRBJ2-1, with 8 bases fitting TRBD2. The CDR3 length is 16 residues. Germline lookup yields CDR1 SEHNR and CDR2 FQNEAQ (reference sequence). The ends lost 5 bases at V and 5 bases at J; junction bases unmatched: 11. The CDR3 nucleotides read TGTGCCAGCAGCGCGCGTACTAGCGGTGCTAACAATGAGCAGTTCTTC. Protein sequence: CASSARTSGANNEQFF.

The CDR3 loop is CASSGDYLYGYTF. The CDR3 DNA reads TGCGCCAGCAGCGGGGACTACCTCTATGGCTACACCTTC. This chain links TRBV5-1 with TRBJ1-2, with D maybe TRBD1 (5 bases). CDR3 size: 13 residues. Trimming removed 4 bases at V and 4 bases at J, with 11 bases between. Germline CDR1 SGHRS, CDR2 YFSETQ. Looking up the rest from reference TRBV5-1 and TRBJ1-2 gives the full variable domain: KAGVTQTPRYLIKTRGQQVTLSCSPISGHRSVSWYQQTPGQGLQFLFEYFSETQRNKGNFPGRFSGRQFSNSRSEMNVSTLELGDSALYLCASSGDYLYGYTFGSGTRLTVV.

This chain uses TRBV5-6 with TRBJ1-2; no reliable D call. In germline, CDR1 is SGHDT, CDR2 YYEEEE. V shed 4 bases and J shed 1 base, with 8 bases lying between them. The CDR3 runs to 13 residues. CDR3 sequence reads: CASSVDGNYGYTF. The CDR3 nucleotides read TGTGCCAGCAGCGTTGACGGTAACTATGGCTACACCTTC.

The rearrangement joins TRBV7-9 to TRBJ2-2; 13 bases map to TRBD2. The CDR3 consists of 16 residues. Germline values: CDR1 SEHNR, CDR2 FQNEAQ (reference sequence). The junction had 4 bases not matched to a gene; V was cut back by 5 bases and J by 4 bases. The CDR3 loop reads CASSPLAGGRTGELFF. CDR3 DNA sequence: TGTGCCAGCAGCCCACTAGCGGGAGGGCGCACCGGGGAGCTGTTTTTT.

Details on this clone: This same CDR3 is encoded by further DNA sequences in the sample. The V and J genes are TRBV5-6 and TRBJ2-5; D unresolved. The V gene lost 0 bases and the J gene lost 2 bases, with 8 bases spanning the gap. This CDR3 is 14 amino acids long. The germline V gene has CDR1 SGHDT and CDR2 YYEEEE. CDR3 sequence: CASSLEGGQETQYF. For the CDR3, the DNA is TGTGCCAGCAGCTTGGAGGGTGGGCAAGAGACCCAGTACTTC.

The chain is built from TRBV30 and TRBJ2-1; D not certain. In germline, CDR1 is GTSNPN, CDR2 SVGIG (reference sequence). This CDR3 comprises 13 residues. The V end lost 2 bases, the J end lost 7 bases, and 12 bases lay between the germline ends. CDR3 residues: CAWSPLGLNEQFF. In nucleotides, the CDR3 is TGTGCCTGGAGTCCCCTGGGTTTGAATGAGCAGTTCTTC. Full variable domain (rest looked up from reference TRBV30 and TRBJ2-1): SQTIHQWPATLVQPVGSPLSLECTVEGTSNPNLYWYRQAAGRGLQLLFYSVGIGQISSEVPQNLSASRPQDRQFILSSKKLLLSDSGFYLCAWSPLGLNEQFFGPGTRLTVL.

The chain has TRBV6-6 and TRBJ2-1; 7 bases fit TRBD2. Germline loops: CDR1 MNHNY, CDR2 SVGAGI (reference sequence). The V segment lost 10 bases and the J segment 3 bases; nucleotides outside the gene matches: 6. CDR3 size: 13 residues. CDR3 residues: CATAGLSYNEQFF. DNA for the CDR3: TGTGCCACGGCGGGACTAAGCTACAATGAGCAGTTCTTC.

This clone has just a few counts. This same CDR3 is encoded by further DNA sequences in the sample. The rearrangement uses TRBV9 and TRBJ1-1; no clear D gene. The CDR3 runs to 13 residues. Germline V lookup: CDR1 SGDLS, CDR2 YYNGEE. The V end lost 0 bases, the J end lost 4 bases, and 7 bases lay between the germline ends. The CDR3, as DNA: TGTGCCAGCAGCGTAGGGGCCGGCACTGAAGCTTTCTTT. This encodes CASSVGAGTEAFF.

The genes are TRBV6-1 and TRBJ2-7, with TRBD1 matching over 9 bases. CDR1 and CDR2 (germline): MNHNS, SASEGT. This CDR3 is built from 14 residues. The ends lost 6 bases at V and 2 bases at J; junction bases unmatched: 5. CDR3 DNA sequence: TGTGCCAGCAGCTGGGACAGGGTAACCTACGAGCAGTACTTC. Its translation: CASSWDRVTYEQYF.

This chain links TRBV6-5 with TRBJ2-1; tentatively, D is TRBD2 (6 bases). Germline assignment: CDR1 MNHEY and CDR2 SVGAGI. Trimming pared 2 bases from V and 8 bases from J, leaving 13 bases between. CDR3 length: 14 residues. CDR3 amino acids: CASSYAGRLYEQFF. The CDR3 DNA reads TGTGCCAGCAGTTACGCCGGGAGACTCTATGAGCAGTTCTTC.

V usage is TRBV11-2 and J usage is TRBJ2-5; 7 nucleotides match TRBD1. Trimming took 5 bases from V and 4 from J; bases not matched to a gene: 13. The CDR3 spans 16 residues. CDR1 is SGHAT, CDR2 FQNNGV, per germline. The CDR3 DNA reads TGTGCCAGCAGCCGTTCGACAGGGTCATTTAGAGAGACCCAGTACTTC. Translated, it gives CASSRSTGSFRETQYF.

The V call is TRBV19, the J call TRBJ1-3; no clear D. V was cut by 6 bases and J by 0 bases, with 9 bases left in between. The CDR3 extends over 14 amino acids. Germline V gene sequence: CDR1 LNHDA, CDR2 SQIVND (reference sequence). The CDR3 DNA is TGTGCCAGTAGCCTTATGAGCTCTGGAAACACCATATATTTT. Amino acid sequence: CASSLMSSGNTIYF.

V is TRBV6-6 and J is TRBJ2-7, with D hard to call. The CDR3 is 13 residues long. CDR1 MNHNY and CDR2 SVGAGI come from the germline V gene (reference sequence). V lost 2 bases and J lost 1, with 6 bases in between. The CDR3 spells CASSYLGSYEQYF. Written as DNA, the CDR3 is TGTGCCAGCAGTTACCTAGGATCCTACGAGCAGTACTTC.

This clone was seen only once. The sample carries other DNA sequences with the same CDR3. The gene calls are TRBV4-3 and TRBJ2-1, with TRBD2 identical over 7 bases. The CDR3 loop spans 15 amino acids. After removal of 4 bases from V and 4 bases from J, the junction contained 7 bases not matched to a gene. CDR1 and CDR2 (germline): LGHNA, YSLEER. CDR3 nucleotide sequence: TGCGCCAGCAGCCGAAAGCGGGGCGGTTACAATGAGCAGTTCTTC. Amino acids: CASSRKRGGYNEQFF.

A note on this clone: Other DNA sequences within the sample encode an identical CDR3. The CDR3 is CASSLQGLQETQYF. CDR3 DNA: TGCGCCAGCAGTCTACAGGGGCTCCAAGAGACCCAGTACTTC. The chain is built from TRBV4-1 and TRBJ2-5, with 7 bases matching TRBD1. V lost 6 bases, J lost 1 base, and 5 bases stayed unmatched. This CDR3 region has 14 residues. Germline lookup yields CDR1 MGHRA and CDR2 YSYEKL.

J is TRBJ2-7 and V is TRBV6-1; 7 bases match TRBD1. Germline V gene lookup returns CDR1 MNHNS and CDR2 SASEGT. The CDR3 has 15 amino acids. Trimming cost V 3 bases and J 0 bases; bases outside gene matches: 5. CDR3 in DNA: TGTGCCAGCAGTGAGTGGGACAGACACTCCTACGAGCAGTACTTC. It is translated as CASSEWDRHSYEQYF.

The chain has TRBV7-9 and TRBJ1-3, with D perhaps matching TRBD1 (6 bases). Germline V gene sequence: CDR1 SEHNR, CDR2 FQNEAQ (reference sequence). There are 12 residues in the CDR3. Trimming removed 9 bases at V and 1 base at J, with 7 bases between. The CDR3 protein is CARGTSGNTIYF. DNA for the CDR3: TGTGCCAGAGGGACATCTGGAAACACCATATATTTT. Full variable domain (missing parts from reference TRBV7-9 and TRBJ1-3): DTGVSQNPRHKITKRGQNVTFRCDPISEHNRLYWYRQTLGQGPEFLTYFQNEAQLEKSRLLSDRFSAERPKGSFSTLEIQRTEQGDSAMYLCARGTSGNTIYFGEGSWLTVV.

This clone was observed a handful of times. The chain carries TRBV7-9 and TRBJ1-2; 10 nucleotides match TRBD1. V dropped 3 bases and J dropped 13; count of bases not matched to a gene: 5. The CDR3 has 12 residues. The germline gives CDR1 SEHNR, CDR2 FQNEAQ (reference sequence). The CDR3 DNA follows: TGTGCCAGCAGCTTGGAGGGACAGGGGTTCACCTTC. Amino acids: CASSLEGQGFTF.

The CDR3 protein is CASSPSVGRVEAFF. CDR3 DNA: TGCGCCAGCAGCCCCTCGGTGGGCAGGGTTGAAGCTTTCTTT. V is TRBV5-1 and J is TRBJ1-1, with D perhaps matching TRBD1 (5 bases). V lost 4 bases to trimming and J lost 7 bases, with 17 bases between them. The CDR3 is 14 residues long. Germline V gene sequence: CDR1 SGHRS, CDR2 YFSETQ.

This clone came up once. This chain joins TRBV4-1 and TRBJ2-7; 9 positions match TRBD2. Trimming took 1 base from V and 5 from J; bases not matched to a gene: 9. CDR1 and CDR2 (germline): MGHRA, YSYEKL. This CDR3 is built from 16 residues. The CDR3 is CASSQGLAGAPDEQYF. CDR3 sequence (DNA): TGCGCCAGCAGCCAAGGGTTAGCGGGAGCCCCCGACGAGCAGTACTTC.

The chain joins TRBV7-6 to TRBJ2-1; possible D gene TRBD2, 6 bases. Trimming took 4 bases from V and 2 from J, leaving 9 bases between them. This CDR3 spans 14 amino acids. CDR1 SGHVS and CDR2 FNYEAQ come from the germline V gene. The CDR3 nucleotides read TGTGCCAGCAGCTGGACTACGACCTACAATGAGCAGTTCTTC. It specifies CASSWTTTYNEQFF.